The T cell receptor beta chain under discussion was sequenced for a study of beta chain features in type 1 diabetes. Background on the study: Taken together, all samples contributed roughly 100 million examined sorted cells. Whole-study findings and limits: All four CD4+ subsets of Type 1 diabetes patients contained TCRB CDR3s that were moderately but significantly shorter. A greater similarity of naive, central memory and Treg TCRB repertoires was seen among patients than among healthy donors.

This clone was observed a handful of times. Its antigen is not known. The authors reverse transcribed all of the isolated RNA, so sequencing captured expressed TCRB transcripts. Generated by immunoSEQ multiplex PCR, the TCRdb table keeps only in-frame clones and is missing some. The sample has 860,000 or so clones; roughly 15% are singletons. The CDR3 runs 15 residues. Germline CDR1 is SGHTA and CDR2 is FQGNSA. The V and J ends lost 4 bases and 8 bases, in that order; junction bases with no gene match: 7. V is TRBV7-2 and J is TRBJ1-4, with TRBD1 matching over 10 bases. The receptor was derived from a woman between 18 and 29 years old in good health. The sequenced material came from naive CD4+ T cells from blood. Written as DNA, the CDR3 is TGTGCCAGCAGCTCCCGACAGGGGGCATCGGAAAAACTGTTTTTT. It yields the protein CASSSRQGASEKLFF.